This T cell receptor beta chain was captured in a study of control samples from healthy donors and cancer patients. The CDR3 sequence is 14 residues long. Trimming cost V 4 bases and J 4 bases, with 14 bases left between them. Germline values: CDR1 SGHRS, CDR2 YFSETQ. TCRdb's table, derived via immunoSEQ multiplex PCR, lists solely in-frame clones and lacks some. Here the sample spans 71,000 or so clones, 89% being singletons. The receptor was derived from a man aged 55 to 69 with lung cancer. The chain is built from TRBV5-1 and TRBJ2-5; perhaps D is TRBD1 or TRBD2 (6 bases each). The sequenced sample was PBMCs. As DNA, the CDR3 is TGCGCCAGCAGCCAAGGGTCGGGGGCAGAGACCCAGTACTTC. As protein: CASSQGSGAETQYF.